Shown below are 32 T cell receptor beta chains from a single sample sequenced in a study of tumor-infiltrating lymphocytes in primary liver carcinoma. With a constant-region primer, TCR beta cDNA was made from 500 ng of total RNA. Three nested multiplex PCR rounds of slightly modified ARM-PCR generated TCR beta libraries. Two initial PCR rounds of approximately 10 cycles each paired TRBV1-TRBV30 forward primers with a C-beta reverse primer. TCRdb called the multiplex PCR reads again in MiXCR, with one record for every CDR3 protein. Altogether 100,000 to 120,000 distinct CDR3 sequences are present, roughly 85% being singletons, with the ten largest covering around 21%. Co-extraction of RNA and DNA was performed on roughly 20-34 mg of unsorted bulk tissue. The specimen was liver tumor tissue from sampling region 3. The subset was: tumor region T3, left-lateral pole. Every receptor here comes from a man aged 40-49 years with primary liver carcinoma and hepatitis B virus infection.

Concerning this clonotype: Compared with germline, one end of the junction differs, possibly owing to a read error. The gene calls are TRBV4-1 and TRBJ2-3, with 9 bases matching TRBD2. CDR1 and CDR2 from the germline V gene are MGHRA and YSYEKL. CDR3 length equals 15 residues. The DNA of the CDR3 is TGCGCCAGCTGCGAGACTAGCGGTACGCCAGATACGCAGAATTTT. It is translated as CASCETSGTPDTQNF.

To note about this clonotype: One end of the junction varies from germline; a read error may be responsible. The chain is built from TRBV5-1 and TRBJ2-1, with 8 bases identical to TRBD2. This CDR3 has 17 amino acids. From germline, CDR1 is SGHRS and CDR2 YFSETQ. The CDR3 coding sequence is TGCGTCAGCAGGTCCTCCTCCGGACTAGCCTCCCACAATGAGCAGTTCTTC. Translated, it gives CVSRSSSGLASHNEQFF.

For this clonotype: The junction departs from germline at one end; a sequencing error may be responsible. The rearrangement uses TRBV12-3 or TRBV12-4 and TRBJ1-6; weak D call: TRBD1 (6 bases). This CDR3 has 14 amino acids. DNA for the CDR3: TGTGTCAGCAGCTCTGGGACAAGGGATCCACCCCTCCACTTC. Protein product: CVSSSGTRDPPLHF.

The chain has TRBV29-1 and TRBJ2-1, with a tentative D call TRBD1 (6 bases). Trimming stripped 4 bases from V and 11 bases from J, with 21 bases between. Germline V gene data show CDR1 as SQVTM and CDR2 as ANQGSEA. This CDR3 contains 14 residues. CDR3 nucleotides: TGCAGCGTTGGTATGACTTCAGGGGTCGATAAGCAGTTCTTC. This translates into CSVGMTSGVDKQFF.

Within the sample, this clonotype is medium-sized. The chain carries TRBV29-1 and TRBJ2-2; maybe TRBD2 (5 bases). Germline V gives CDR1 SQVTM, CDR2 ANQGSEA. V gave up 1 base and J gave up 4 bases, with 16 bases separating them. The CDR3 totals 16 residues. CDR3 sequence (DNA): TGCAGCGTTGAAGTACTGGACTCTCAGGTCACCGGGGAGCTGTTTTTT. Translating it yields CSVEVLDSQVTGELFF.

This clonotype appeared a single time. Mismatch with germline at one junction end may stem from a read error. The chain joins TRBV6-2 or TRBV6-3 to TRBJ1-2; no reliable D call. Germline CDR1 reads MNHEY; CDR2 reads SVGEGT. The CDR3 extends over 16 amino acids. CDR3 coding DNA: TGTGCCAGCAGTTACCCCGGATTGGGCTCCGGAGGTGGCTACTCCTTC. Translating it yields CASSYPGLGSGGGYSF.

This clonotype occurred once. No conserved phenylalanine or tryptophan ends this CDR3, so it is likely a read error. The gene calls are TRBV2 and TRBJ2-7, with a weak D call TRBD1 (5 bases). This CDR3 contains 14 residues. CDR1 SNHLY and CDR2 FYNNEI come from the germline V gene. The CDR3 DNA sequence: TGTGCCATCAGTGAAGGAATAAGGACAACTGAGCAGTACTCC. Translated: CAISEGIRTTEQYS.

A remark on this clonotype: One junction end disagrees with the germline gene, perhaps due to a read error. The chain joins TRBV28 to TRBJ2-2, with TRBD2 matching over 8 bases. The CDR3 sequence is 15 residues long. Germline lookup yields CDR1 MDHEN and CDR2 SYDVKM. The CDR3 DNA reads TGTGCCAACAGTAGGGGACTAGGCAGCACCGGGGAGCTGTTTTTT. This translates into CANSRGLGSTGELFF. Variable domain in full (rest from reference TRBV28 and TRBJ2-2): DVKVTQSSRYLVKRTGEKVFLECVQDMDHENMFWYRQDPGLGLRLIYFSYDVKMKEKGDIPEGYSVSREKKERFSLILESASTNQTSMYLCANSRGLGSTGELFFGEGSRLTVL.

In regard to this clonotype: As the CDR3 is not closed by the conserved phenylalanine or tryptophan, this likely results from a read error. Here the CDR3 DNA reads TGTGCCAGCCTGGGAGGAACGGGAGGGAGCACAGATACGCAGTATATT. It is translated as CASLGGTGGSTDTQYI. This chain uses TRBV28 with TRBJ2-3; 8 positions agree with TRBD2. CDR3 length: 16 amino acids. The germline CDR1 and CDR2 sequences are MDHEN and SYDVKM. V was pared by 8 bases and J by 0 bases, with 10 bases of the junction left unmatched.

In the case of this clonotype: Relative to the germline gene, one junction end is altered; a read error may explain this. The chain joins TRBV28 to TRBJ1-2; no firm D call. This CDR3 contains 13 residues. CDR1 and CDR2 from the germline V gene are MDHEN and SYDVKM. CDR3 sequence reads: CAGSAGSLYGYTF. CDR3 DNA: TGTGCCGGCAGCGCTGGCAGTCTCTATGGCTACACCTTC.

A note on this clonotype: This may stem from a read error, because a much larger clone lies one nucleotide away. The chain joins TRBV7-9 to TRBJ1-1; tentative D call: TRBD1 (5 bases). Germline CDR1 SEHNR, CDR2 FQNEAQ (reference sequence). CDR3 length: 14 amino acids. CDR3 in DNA: TGTACCAGCAGCCCTGGGGCAGCTAACACTGAAGCTTTCTTT. As protein: CTSSPGAANTEAFF.

About this clonotype itself: At one boundary the junction diverges from the germline segment, which might be a read error. The chain combines TRBV5-5 with TRBJ1-5; D not resolved. This CDR3 is built from 13 residues. Germline CDR1 and CDR2: SGHKS and YYEKEE (reference sequence). CDR3 nucleotide sequence: TGTGCCTGCAGCTCAATTAGCAATCAGCCCCAGCATTTT. It codes for CACSSISNQPQHF.

The chain has TRBV6-5 and TRBJ1-1; D is uncertain. The V gene's germline CDR1 is MNHEY and CDR2 SVGAGI. Trimming removed 10 bases from V and 6 bases from J, with 21 bases in between. The CDR3 loop spans 14 amino acids. CDR3 residues: CANSYSFGRAEAFF. For the CDR3, the DNA is TGTGCCAATAGTTACTCGTTCGGGAGGGCTGAAGCTTTCTTT.

In the case of this clonotype: A read error may produce the germline difference seen at one junction end. V usage is TRBV11-1 and J usage is TRBJ2-3; D is perhaps TRBD2 (6 bases). The CDR3 extends over 19 amino acids. CDR1 and CDR2 from the germline V gene are SGHAT and FQDESV (reference sequence). The CDR3 loop reads CASSSGGGSVGVRTDTQYF. The CDR3 DNA sequence: TGTGCCAGCAGCTCTGGGGGAGGCTCTGTTGGAGTCCGCACAGATACACAGTATTTT.

Regarding this clonotype: The junction and the germline gene differ at one end; a read error may be behind it. The chain links TRBV11-1 to TRBJ2-2; TRBD1 is a possible D gene (6 bases). Germline V gives CDR1 SGHAT, CDR2 FQDESV (reference sequence). The CDR3 has 13 amino acids. The CDR3: CVSSLWDTGEQFF. DNA of the CDR3: TGTGTCAGCAGCTTATGGGACACCGGGGAGCAGTTTTTT.

As for this clonotype: The junction and the germline gene differ at one end; a read error may be behind it. The V gene is TRBV12-3 or TRBV12-4, the J gene TRBJ1-4; D uncertain. The CDR3 has 13 amino acids. The CDR3 nucleotides are TGTGCTAGCAATTTAACGGGAACTGAAAAACTGTTTTTT. This encodes CASNLTGTEKLFF.

In the case of this clonotype: Because the CDR3 is missing its conserved closing phenylalanine or tryptophan, this is likely a read error. This chain links TRBV11-2 with TRBJ2-7; TRBD1 might be the D (5 bases). The CDR3 is made up of 14 amino acids. Germline V gives CDR1 SGHAT, CDR2 FQNNGV. In DNA form, the CDR3 reads TGTGCCAGCTGCTCTAACAGGAACTCCTACGATCAGTACTCC. As protein: CASCSNRNSYDQYS.

The CDR3 spells CNLGLAGGFYNEQFF. The CDR3 DNA reads TGCAACCTTGGACTAGCGGGAGGATTCTACAATGAGCAGTTCTTC. The chain joins TRBV29-1 to TRBJ2-1; 14 bases agree with TRBD2. This CDR3 region has 15 residues. The germline gives CDR1 SQVTM, CDR2 ANQGSEA.

The chain couples TRBV28 to TRBJ2-3; a weak D match, TRBD1 (5 bases). The CDR3 length is 13 residues. Looked up from germline, CDR1 is MDHEN and CDR2 is SYDVKM. CDR3 residues: CVTTSTALGTQYF. CDR3 bases: TGTGTCACCACCTCGACAGCCTTGGGGACGCAGTATTTT.

In the case of this clonotype: Relative to the germline gene, one junction end is altered; a read error may explain this. V and J are TRBV29-1 and TRBJ2-1; 7 bases align to TRBD2. Germline V gene lookup returns CDR1 SQVTM and CDR2 ANQGSEA. The CDR3 is made up of 13 amino acids. Here the CDR3 reads CSVGGGLTNVQFF. CDR3 DNA sequence: TGCAGCGTTGGGGGGGGACTCACTAATGTGCAGTTCTTC.

Notes on this clonotype: It may be a read error: a sequence one base away is much more abundant. V gene TRBV10-2 combines with J gene TRBJ2-5, with D perhaps TRBD2 (6 bases). There are 16 residues in the CDR3. Per germline, CDR1 WSHSY and CDR2 SAAADI. V lost 4 bases and J 2 bases, leaving 17 bases between the germline ends. The CDR3 coding sequence is TGCGCCAGCAGTGCCGGGTTACTAGCAGTTCAAGAGACCCAGTACTTC. It codes for CASSAGLLAVQETQYF.

This clonotype was observed once. This may come from a read error, since a much larger clone is one base off. The chain has TRBV5-1 and TRBJ2-5; 10 nucleotides match TRBD2. Germline CDR1 SGHRS, CDR2 YFSETQ. The CDR3 runs 14 residues. The CDR3 DNA reads as TGCTCCAGCAGACTAGCGGGTTTCCAAGAGACCCAGTACTTC. It is translated as CSSRLAGFQETQYF. Supplemented by reference TRBV5-1 and TRBJ2-5, the full variable domain reads KAGVTQTPRYLIKTRGQQVTLSCSPISGHRSVSWYQQTPGQGLQFLFEYFSETQRNKGNFPGRFSGRQFSNSRSEMNVSTLELGDSALYLCSSRLAGFQETQYFGPGTRLLVL.

With respect to this clonotype: At one boundary the junction diverges from the germline segment, which might be a read error. The genes are TRBV29-1 and TRBJ2-3; D remains unclear. The CDR3 has 12 amino acids. Germline CDR1 is SQVTM and CDR2 is ANQGSEA. The CDR3 sequence: CNVAPSTDRQYF. The CDR3 DNA reads TGCAACGTTGCCCCTTCCACAGATAGACAGTATTTT.

On this clonotype: The CDR3 carries no conserved terminal phenylalanine or tryptophan, so it likely arises from a read error. V gene TRBV6-1 combines with J gene TRBJ2-2; 10 nucleotides line up with TRBD1. CDR1 and CDR2 from the germline V gene are MNHNS and SASEGT. The CDR3 has 15 amino acids. This CDR3 is CTSRTGGGGAGELFL. The CDR3 nucleotides are TGTACCAGCAGGACAGGGGGAGGAGGAGCCGGGGAGCTGTTTCTT.

Many counts were recorded for this clonotype. The chain combines TRBV29-1 with TRBJ2-5; D is perhaps TRBD1 (5 bases). The CDR3 totals 13 residues. Trimming cost V 4 bases and J 2 bases, with 11 bases left between them. Germline CDR1 reads SQVTM; CDR2 reads ANQGSEA. The CDR3 region has the DNA TGCAGCGTTGTAGGGGATGGGCAAGAGACCCAGTACTTC. Amino acids: CSVVGDGQETQYF.

In the case of this clonotype: Sequence at one end of the junction differs from germline and may be a read error. The chain couples TRBV6-2 or TRBV6-3 to TRBJ2-1; D perhaps matches TRBD2 (5 bases). CDR3 length equals 15 residues. Germline lookup yields CDR1 MNHEY and CDR2 SVGEGT. Here the CDR3 reads CASSYSGGSYNVQFF. CDR3 DNA: TGTGCCAGCAGTTATTCAGGCGGGTCCTACAATGTGCAGTTCTTC.

CDR3 in amino acids: CASNFPGTSGIKNIQYF. As DNA, the CDR3 is TGTGCCAGCAACTTTCCCGGGACTAGTGGGATTAAAAACATTCAGTACTTC. V and J are TRBV11-1 and TRBJ2-4; 8 bases agree with TRBD2. Germline V gene data show CDR1 as SGHAT and CDR2 as FQDESV (reference sequence). With V trimmed by 7 bases and J by 4 bases, 15 bases remained unmatched. The CDR3 has 17 amino acids.

This clonotype was found once. This may arise from a read error, as a much more abundant clone is one base away. V and J are TRBV28 and TRBJ2-7; possible D gene TRBD2, 5 bases. This CDR3 has 13 amino acids. V shed 5 bases and J shed 4 bases, with 12 bases lying between them. Germline CDR1 reads MDHEN; CDR2 reads SYDVKM. The CDR3 DNA reads TGTGCCAGCAGTGCTAGCAGATTATACGAGCAGTACTTC. Protein product: CASSASRLYEQYF.

Comment on this clonotype: A read error may explain this, as a much larger clone is one base away. The rearrangement links TRBV5-1 to TRBJ2-7; either TRBD1 or TRBD2 may supply D (5 bases each). Per the germline V gene, CDR1 is SGHRS and CDR2 is YFSETQ. Trimming took off 7 bases at V and 0 bases at J, with 17 bases between the two ends. The CDR3 consists of 15 residues. Written as DNA, the CDR3 is TGCGCCAGCGACGAAGGGGACGGAAGCTCCTACGAGCAGTACTTC. Amino acids: CASDEGDGSSYEQYF.

Turning to this clonotype: With a much larger clone just one base away, this may be a read error. In nucleotides, the CDR3 is TGTGTCAGCAGCCAAGAGAATGAGGTTAGTGAGACCCAGTACTTC. Protein product: CVSSQENEVSETQYF. The chain combines TRBV4-2 with TRBJ2-5; no clear D. Germline V CDR1 and CDR2: LGHNA, YNFKEQ. CDR3 length: 15 amino acids.

Concerning this clonotype itself: Its ends do not fully match the called genes, so a read error is possible. V usage is TRBV12-3 or TRBV12-4 and J usage is TRBJ2-5; TRBD2 agrees at 15 bases. The CDR3 loop spans 17 amino acids. CDR3 in amino acids: CVSSLGLAGGSWETQYF. CDR3 sequence (DNA): TGTGTCAGCAGTTTAGGACTAGCGGGAGGGTCATGGGAGACCCAGTACTTC.

A single count supports this clonotype. An end of the junction differs from the germline gene, which may be a read error. This chain uses TRBV29-1 with TRBJ2-2, with 9 bases identical to TRBD2. The CDR3 covers 15 residues. Per germline, CDR1 SQVTM and CDR2 ANQGSEA. The CDR3 reads CSVGTSAANAGEMFF. The CDR3 DNA follows: TGCAGCGTTGGGACTAGCGCGGCGAATGCCGGGGAGATGTTTTTT.